A single sample gave rise to the 11 T cell receptor delta chains below, sequenced in a study of gamma-delta T cells after stem cell transplantation. TCRdb re-called clones from the RT-PCR reads using CATT. The table includes just over 4,500 delta-chain clones, roughly 1.9% detected once. Sequenced material: gamma-delta T cells. The receptor source for this set is a human donor. It is not recorded whose cells these are; they may come from a transplant donor.

Concerning this clone itself: A read error likely explains why the TCRdb protein, taken from a much larger clone, differs from this DNA's translation at residue 12; the protein shown is translated from the DNA. This chain uses TRDV2 with TRDJ1; the match to TRDD3 covers 9 bases. This CDR3 spans 16 amino acids. Germline V CDR1 and CDR2: GEAIGNYY, EKD. The CDR3 sequence: CACDPLLGEYTGKLIF. CDR3 bases: TGTGCCTGTGACCCCCTACTGGGGGAGTACACCGGTAAACTCATCTTT.

As for this clone: A far larger clone is just one base off, so this is likely a read error. In the same sample, other DNA sequences code for this CDR3. The chain joins TRDV2 to TRDJ1; D ambiguous. Germline V gene lookup returns CDR1 GEAIGNYY and CDR2 EKD. The length of the CDR3 is 18 residues. CDR3 in DNA: TGCGCCTGTGACACCGTCTTCACCGGACCCTCGCCGACCGATAAACTCATCTTT. It codes for CACDTVFTGPSPTDKLIF.

Only a few counts were recorded for this clone. This likely traces to a read error, being one base from a far larger clone. Other DNA sequences within the sample encode an identical CDR3. V gene TRDV2 combines with J gene TRDJ1; D perhaps matches TRDD2 (8 bases). There are 16 residues in the CDR3. Germline loops: CDR1 GEAIGNYY, CDR2 EKD. Deletions cut 1 base from V and 9 bases from J, with 23 bases between. For the CDR3, the DNA is TGTGCCTGTGACACAGTGGGGGACCTTCCTATGGGGGAACTCATCTTT. Amino acid sequence: CACDTVGDLPMGELIF.

With regard to this clone: Since a far larger clone is one base different, this is likely a read error. This sample includes further DNA sequences coding for the same CDR3. The chain recombines TRDV2 with TRDJ3, with a tentative D call TRDD3 (5 bases). The CDR3 covers 18 residues. Germline V CDR1 and CDR2: GEAIGNYY, EKD. This CDR3 is CACDTGWVSSWDTRQMFF. The CDR3 nucleotides read TGTGCCTGTGACACCGGCTGGGTTAGCTCCTGGGACACCCGACAAATGTTTTTC.

A remark on this clone: TCRdb's listed protein matches a much larger clone and diverges from this DNA's translation at residue 16, likely through a read error; the protein shown comes from the DNA. The rearrangement links TRDV2 to TRDJ1, with D unclear. This CDR3 comprises 18 residues. Looked up from germline, CDR1 is GEAIGNYY and CDR2 is EKD. CDR3 nucleotide sequence: TGTGCCTGTGACACACTAAACATCGGGGCTATAAACACCGATAAACCCATCTTT. Amino acids: CACDTLNIGAINTDKPIF.

In the case of this clone: The protein TCRdb lists belongs to a much larger clone and differs from this DNA's translation at residue 13, which points to a read error; the protein shown is made from the DNA. J is TRDJ1 and V is TRDV2, with 11 nucleotides matching TRDD3. The CDR3 is 16 residues long. Looked up from germline, CDR1 is GEAIGNYY and CDR2 is EKD. CDR3 sequence reads: CACYSITGGYVDELIF. CDR3 DNA sequence: TGTGCCTGTTATTCGATTACTGGGGGATATGTCGATGAACTCATCTTT.

V and J are TRDV2 and TRDJ1, with no clear D. V lost 0 bases, J lost 5 bases, and 12 bases lay in between. Germline CDR1 and CDR2: GEAIGNYY and EKD. The length of the CDR3 is 14 residues. For the CDR3, the DNA is TGTGCCTGTGACACCGTCTGGAGTGGTGATAAACTCATCTTT. It codes for CACDTVWSGDKLIF.

This clone was found a few times. TCRdb's protein for this DNA is that of a much larger clone and differs from the translation at residues 3 and 14, likely a read error; the protein shown is the DNA translation. The chain uses TRDV2 and TRDJ1; 12 bases agree with TRDD3. CDR1 GEAIGNYY and CDR2 EKD come from the germline V gene. This CDR3 contains 18 residues. The CDR3 is CARDTLNLGDTQTGKLIF. The CDR3 bases are TGTGCCCGTGACACCTTAAACCTGGGGGATACGCAAACCGGTAAACTCATCTTT.

This clone was detected ten times or more. A read error may be the cause here, since a much bigger clone is one base away. The chain employs TRDV2 and TRDJ1, with TRDD3 identical over 7 bases. V lost 3 bases to trimming and J lost 3 bases; unmatched junction nucleotides: 15. Germline-derived CDR1 and CDR2 are GEAIGNYY and EKD. The CDR3 has 17 residues. This chain's CDR3 is CACDSLTGDRIADKLIF. The CDR3 coding sequence is TGTGCCTGTGACTCTCTCACGGGGGATCGCATCGCCGATAAACTCATCTTT.

By sample fraction, this clone is medium-sized. J is TRDJ1 and V is TRDV2, with D maybe TRDD3 (10 bases). Trimming pared 3 bases from V and 2 bases from J, leaving 36 bases between. The CDR3 is 22 residues long. Germline lookup yields CDR1 GEAIGNYY and CDR2 EKD. The CDR3 region is CACDPLPTSVLGDEGKTDKLIF. The CDR3 DNA follows: TGTGCCTGTGACCCCCTTCCTACGAGCGTACTGGGGGATGAAGGTAAGACCGATAAACTCATCTTT.

This clone occurred a few times. One base away lies a much larger clone, so this may be a sequencing read error. The sample has other DNA sequences that encode this CDR3 too. This sequence joins TRDV2 and TRDJ1, with TRDD3 matching over 9 bases. Germline V gene sequence: CDR1 GEAIGNYY, CDR2 EKD. This CDR3 spans 18 amino acids. The V and J ends lost 7 bases and 8 bases, in that order; junction bases with no gene match: 25. The CDR3 loop is CACDPLTGGHQRKLKLIF. DNA of the CDR3: TGTGCCTGCGACCCTTTGACTGGGGGACATCAACGTAAGCTCAAACTCATCTTT.